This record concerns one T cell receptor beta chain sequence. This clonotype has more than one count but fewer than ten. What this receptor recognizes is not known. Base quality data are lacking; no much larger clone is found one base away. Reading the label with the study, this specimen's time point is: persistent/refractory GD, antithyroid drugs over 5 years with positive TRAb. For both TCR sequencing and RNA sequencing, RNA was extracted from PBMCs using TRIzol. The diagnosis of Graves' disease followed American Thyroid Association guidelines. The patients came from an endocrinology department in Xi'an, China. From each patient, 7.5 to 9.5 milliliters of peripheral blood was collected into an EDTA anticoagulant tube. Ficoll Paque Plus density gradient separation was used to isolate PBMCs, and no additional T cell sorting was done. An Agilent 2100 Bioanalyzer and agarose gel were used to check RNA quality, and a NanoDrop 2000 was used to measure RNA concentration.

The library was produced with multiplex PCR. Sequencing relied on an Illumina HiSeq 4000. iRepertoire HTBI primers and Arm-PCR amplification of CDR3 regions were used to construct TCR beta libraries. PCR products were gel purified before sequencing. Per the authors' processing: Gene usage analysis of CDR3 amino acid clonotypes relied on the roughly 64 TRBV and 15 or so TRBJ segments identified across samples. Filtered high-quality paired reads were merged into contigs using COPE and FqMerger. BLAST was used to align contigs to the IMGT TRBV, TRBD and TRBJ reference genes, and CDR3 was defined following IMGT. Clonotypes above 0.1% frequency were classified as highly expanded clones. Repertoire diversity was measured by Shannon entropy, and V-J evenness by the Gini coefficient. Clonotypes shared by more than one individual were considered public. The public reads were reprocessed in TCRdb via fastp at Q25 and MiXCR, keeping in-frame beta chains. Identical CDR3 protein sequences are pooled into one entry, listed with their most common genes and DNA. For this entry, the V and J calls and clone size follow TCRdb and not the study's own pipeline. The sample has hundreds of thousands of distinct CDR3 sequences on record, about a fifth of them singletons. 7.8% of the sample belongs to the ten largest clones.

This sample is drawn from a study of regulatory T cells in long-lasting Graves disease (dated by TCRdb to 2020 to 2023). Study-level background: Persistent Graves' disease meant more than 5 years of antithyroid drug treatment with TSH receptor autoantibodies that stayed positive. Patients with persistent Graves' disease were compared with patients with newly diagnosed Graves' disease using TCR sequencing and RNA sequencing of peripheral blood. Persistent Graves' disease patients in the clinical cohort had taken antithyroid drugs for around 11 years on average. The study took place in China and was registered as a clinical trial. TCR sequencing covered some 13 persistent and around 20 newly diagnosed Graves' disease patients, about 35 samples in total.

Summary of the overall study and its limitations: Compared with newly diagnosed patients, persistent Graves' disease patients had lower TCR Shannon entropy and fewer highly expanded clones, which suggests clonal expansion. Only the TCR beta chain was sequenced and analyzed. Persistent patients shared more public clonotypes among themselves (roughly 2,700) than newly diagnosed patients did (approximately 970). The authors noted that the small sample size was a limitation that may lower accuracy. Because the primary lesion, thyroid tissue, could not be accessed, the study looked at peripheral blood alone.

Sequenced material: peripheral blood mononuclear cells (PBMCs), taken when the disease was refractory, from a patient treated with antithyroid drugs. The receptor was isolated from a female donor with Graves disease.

The CDR3 amino acid sequence is: CSARHRPAGVYGYTF. The DNA sequence is TGCAGTGCTAGACACCGGCCCGCGGGGGTTTACGGCTACACCTTC. The chain is assembled from TRBV20-1 and TRBJ1-2; 5 matching bases give a weak D call of TRBD1. At the junction V is shortened by 2 bases and J by 8 bases, with 21 bases in between. The CDR3 covers 15 residues, taking in both the cysteine and the phenylalanine. Only CDR3 DNA remains: 45 bases, in frame from the first base. The germline V gene (reference sequence) provides CDR1 DFQATT and CDR2 SNEGSKA.